The clone carrying this T cell receptor (beta chain) was detected ten times or more. Its antigen remains unknown. MiXCR, applied by TCRdb to the 5' RACE reads, yields one record per CDR3 protein. The sample lists 250,000 or so distinct CDR3 sequences; 6.5% to 9.5% were seen once. This entry belongs to a study of identical twins. The CDR3 is 13 residues long. Germline values: CDR1 SEHNR, CDR2 FQNEAQ (reference sequence). Trimming took off 5 bases at V and 5 bases at J, with 13 bases between the two ends. Study-wide findings and caveats: Some out-of-frame alpha sequences were shared by twins, and these showed excess low generation probability.

These sequences were also reported in another study, on yellow fever vaccine responses in identical twins. That paper notes: A vaccine T cell response that seemed partly convergent and partly personalized was reported in twins.

The origin of this receptor is a woman between 18 and 29 years old in good health. The genes are TRBV7-9 and TRBJ2-7, with D maybe TRBD1 (6 bases). Sequenced sample: CD8+ T cells sorted from blood. The CDR3 protein is CASSPTGSHEQYF. CDR3 DNA: TGTGCCAGCAGCCCAACAGGGAGCCACGAGCAGTACTTC.